Described below is a single T cell receptor beta chain sequence and its context. The target antigen is unknown. This specimen comes from a study of neoadjuvant anti-PD-1 for oral cavity cancer. In the study overall: Most patients had three to four biweekly doses of 3 mg/kg nivolumab before resection.

These newly diagnosed stage II-IVA oral cavity squamous cell carcinoma patients had no prior systemic or radiation treatment. Profiled with immunoSEQ multiplex PCR; TCRdb holds only in-frame clones, not every one. The data contain roughly 9,300 clones, about 66% of them singletons. Study-wide results and limits: Greater tumor shrinkage accompanied bigger post-treatment sizes of preexisting clones.

This CDR3 has 14 amino acids. The V end was cut by 2 bases, the J end by 6 bases, with 14 bases between. Germline lookup yields CDR1 SGHNT and CDR2 YYREEE (reference sequence). The source is a person aged 40 to 85 with oral cavity squamous cell carcinoma. This chain links TRBV5-4 with TRBJ1-2; D possibly corresponds to TRBD1 (6 bases). The starting material was tumor tissue, obtained before nivolumab (anti-PD-1) treatment. The CDR3 DNA reads TGTGCCAGCAGCTTTCAGGGGCGGACGGATGGCTACACCTTC. This gives the protein CASSFQGRTDGYTF.